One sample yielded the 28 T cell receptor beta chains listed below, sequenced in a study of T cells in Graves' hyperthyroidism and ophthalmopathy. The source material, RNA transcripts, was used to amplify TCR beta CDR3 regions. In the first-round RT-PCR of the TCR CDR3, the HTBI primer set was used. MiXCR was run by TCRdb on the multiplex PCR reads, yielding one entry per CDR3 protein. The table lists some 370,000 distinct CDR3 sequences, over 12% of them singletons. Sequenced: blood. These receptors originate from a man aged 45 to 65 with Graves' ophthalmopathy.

This CDR3 is CASSLDAGWLAGFEQYF. In DNA form, the CDR3 reads TGTGCCAGCAGCTTAGATGCGGGGTGGCTAGCGGGATTCGAGCAGTACTTC. The chain is built from TRBV11-2 and TRBJ2-7, with TRBD2 matching 9 bases. The V gene's germline CDR1 is SGHAT and CDR2 FQNNGV. Trimming at V came to 0 bases and at J to 6 bases, leaving 12 bases not matched to a gene. There are 17 residues in the CDR3.

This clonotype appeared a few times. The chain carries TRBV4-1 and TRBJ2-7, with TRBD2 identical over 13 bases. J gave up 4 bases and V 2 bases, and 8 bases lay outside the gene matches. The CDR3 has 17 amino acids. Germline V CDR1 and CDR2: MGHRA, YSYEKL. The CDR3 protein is CASSQPTSGRNKYEQYF. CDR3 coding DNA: TGCGCCAGCAGCCAACCGACTAGCGGGAGGAACAAGTACGAGCAGTACTTC.

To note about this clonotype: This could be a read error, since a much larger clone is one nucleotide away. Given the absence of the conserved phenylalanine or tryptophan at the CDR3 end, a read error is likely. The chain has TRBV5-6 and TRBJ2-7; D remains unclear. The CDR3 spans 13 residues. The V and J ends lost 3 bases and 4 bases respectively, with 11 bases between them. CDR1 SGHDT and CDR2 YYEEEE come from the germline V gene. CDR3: CASSYVAVYEQYL. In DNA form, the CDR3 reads TGTGCCAGCAGCTACGTCGCGGTGTACGAGCAGTACCTC.

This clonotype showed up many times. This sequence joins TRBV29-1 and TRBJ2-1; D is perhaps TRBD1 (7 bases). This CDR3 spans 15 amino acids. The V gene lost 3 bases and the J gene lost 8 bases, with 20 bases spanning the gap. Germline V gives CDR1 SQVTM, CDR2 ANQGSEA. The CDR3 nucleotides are TGCAGCGTTGAGGGAGGACAGGTAGCTCTAGATGAGCAGTTCTTC. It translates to CSVEGGQVALDEQFF.

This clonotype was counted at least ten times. This CDR3 reads CASSLDRAKYYEQYF. Here the CDR3 DNA reads TGTGCCAGCAGCCTCGACAGGGCTAAGTACTACGAGCAGTACTTC. The rearrangement links TRBV11-1 to TRBJ2-7, with 7 bases identical to TRBD1. Trimming removed 5 bases from V and 3 bases from J; junction bases left unmatched: 10. The V gene's germline CDR1 is SGHAT and CDR2 FQDESV (reference sequence). There are 15 residues in the CDR3. Looking up the rest from reference TRBV11-1 and TRBJ2-7 gives the full variable domain: EAEVAQSPRYKITEKSQAVAFWCDPISGHATLYWYRQILGQGPELLVQFQDESVVDDSQLPKDRFSAERLKGVDSTLKIQPAELGDSAMYLCASSLDRAKYYEQYFGPGTRLTVT.

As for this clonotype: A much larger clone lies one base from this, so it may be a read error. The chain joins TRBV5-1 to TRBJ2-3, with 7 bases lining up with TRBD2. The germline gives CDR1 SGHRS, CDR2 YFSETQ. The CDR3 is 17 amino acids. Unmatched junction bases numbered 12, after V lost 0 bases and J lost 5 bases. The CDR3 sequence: CASSLEVVGGPIDTQYF. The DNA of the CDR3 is TGCGCCAGCAGCTTGGAAGTGGTGGGAGGGCCTATAGATACGCAGTATTTT.

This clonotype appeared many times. CDR3 coding DNA: TGTGCCAGTAGTACAAGACAGGGGTTCAGCTATGGCTACACCTTC. It specifies CASSTRQGFSYGYTF. The V call is TRBV19, the J call TRBJ1-2; 8 bases match TRBD1. Losses at the gene ends were 4 bases for V and 4 bases for J; bases not matched to a gene: 8. The CDR3 covers 15 residues. The V gene's germline CDR1 is LNHDA and CDR2 SQIVND (reference sequence).

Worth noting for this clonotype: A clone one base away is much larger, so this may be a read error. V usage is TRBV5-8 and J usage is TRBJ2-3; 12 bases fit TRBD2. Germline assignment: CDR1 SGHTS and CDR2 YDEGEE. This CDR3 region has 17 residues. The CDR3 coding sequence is TGTGCCGGCAGCTACTCGACTAGCGGGAGAGGCACAGATACGCAGTATTTT. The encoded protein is CAGSYSTSGRGTDTQYF.

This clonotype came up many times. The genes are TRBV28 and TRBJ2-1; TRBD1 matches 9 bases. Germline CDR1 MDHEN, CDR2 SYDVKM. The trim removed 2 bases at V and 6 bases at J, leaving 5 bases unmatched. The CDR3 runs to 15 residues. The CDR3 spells CASSLTGGSPNEQFF. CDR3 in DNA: TGTGCCAGCAGTTTAACAGGGGGCTCCCCCAATGAGCAGTTCTTC.

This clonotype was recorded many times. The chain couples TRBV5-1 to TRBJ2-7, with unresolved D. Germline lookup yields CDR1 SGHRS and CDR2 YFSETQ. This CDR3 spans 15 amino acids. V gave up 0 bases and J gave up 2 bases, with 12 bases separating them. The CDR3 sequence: CASSLAPDHAYEQYF. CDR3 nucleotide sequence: TGCGCCAGCAGCTTGGCCCCAGATCACGCCTACGAGCAGTACTTC.

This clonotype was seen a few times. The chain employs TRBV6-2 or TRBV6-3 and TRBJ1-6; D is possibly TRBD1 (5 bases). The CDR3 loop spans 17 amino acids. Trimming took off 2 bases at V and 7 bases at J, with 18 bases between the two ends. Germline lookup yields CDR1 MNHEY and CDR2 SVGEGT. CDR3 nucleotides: TGTGCCAGCAGTTACGGGGTTGAAATAAGGGGCAATTCACCCCTCCACTTT. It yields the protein CASSYGVEIRGNSPLHF.

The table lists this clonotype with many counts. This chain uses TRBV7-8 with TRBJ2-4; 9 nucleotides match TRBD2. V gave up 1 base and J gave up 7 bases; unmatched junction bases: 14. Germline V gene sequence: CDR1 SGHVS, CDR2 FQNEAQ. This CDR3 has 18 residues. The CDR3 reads CASSLVTFLAGGQNIQYF. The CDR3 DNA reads TGTGCCAGCAGCTTAGTCACTTTTCTGGCGGGAGGGCAGAACATTCAGTACTTC.

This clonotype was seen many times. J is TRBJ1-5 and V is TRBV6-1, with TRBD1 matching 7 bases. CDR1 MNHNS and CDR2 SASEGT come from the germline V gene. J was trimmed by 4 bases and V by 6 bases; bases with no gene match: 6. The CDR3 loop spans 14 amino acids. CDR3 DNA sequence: TGTGCCAGCAGCCGGGGACAGAGGAATCAGCCCCAGCATTTT. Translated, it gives CASSRGQRNQPQHF.

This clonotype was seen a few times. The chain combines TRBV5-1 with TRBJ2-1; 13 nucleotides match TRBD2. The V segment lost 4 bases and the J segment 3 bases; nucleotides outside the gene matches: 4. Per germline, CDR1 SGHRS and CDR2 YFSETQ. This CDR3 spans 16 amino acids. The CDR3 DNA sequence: TGCGCCAGCAGCCTACTAGCGGGAGGGATCTACAATGAGCAGTTCTTC. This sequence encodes CASSLLAGGIYNEQFF. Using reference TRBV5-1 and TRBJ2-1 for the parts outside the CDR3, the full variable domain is KAGVTQTPRYLIKTRGQQVTLSCSPISGHRSVSWYQQTPGQGLQFLFEYFSETQRNKGNFPGRFSGRQFSNSRSEMNVSTLELGDSALYLCASSLLAGGIYNEQFFGPGTRLTVL.

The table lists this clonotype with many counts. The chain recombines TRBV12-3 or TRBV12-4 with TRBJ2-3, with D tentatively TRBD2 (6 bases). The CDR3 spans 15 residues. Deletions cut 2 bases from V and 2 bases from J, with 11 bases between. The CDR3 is CASSLSGLATDTQYF. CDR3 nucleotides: TGTGCCAGCAGTTTATCGGGACTGGCCACAGATACGCAGTATTTT.

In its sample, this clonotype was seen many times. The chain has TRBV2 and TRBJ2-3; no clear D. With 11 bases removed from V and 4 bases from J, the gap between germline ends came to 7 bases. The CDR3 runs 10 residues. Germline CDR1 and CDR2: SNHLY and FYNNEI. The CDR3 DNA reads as TGTGCCGGACGTGCAGATACGCAGTATTTT. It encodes CAGRADTQYF.

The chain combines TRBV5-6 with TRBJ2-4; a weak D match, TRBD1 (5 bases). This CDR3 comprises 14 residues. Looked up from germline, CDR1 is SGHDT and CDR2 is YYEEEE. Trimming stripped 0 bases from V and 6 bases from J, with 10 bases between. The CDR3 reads CASSLGQGGNIQYF. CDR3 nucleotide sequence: TGTGCCAGCAGCTTGGGGCAGGGCGGAAACATTCAGTACTTC.

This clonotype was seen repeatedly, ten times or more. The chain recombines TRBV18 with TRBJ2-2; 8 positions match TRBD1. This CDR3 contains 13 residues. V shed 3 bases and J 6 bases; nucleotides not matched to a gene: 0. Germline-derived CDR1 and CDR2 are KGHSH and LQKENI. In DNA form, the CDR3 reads TGTGCCAGCTCACCGACAGGGGCCGGGGAGCTGTTTTTT. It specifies CASSPTGAGELFF.

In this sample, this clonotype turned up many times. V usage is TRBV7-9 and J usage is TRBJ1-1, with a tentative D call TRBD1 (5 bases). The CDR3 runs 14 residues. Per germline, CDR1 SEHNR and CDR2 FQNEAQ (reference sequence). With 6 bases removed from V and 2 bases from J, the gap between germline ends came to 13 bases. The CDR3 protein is CASSRLGANTEAFF. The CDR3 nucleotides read TGTGCCAGCAGTCGTCTTGGGGCAAACACTGAAGCTTTCTTT. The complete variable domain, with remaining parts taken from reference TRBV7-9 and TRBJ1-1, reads DTGVSQNPRHKITKRGQNVTFRCDPISEHNRLYWYRQTLGQGPEFLTYFQNEAQLEKSRLLSDRFSAERPKGSFSTLEIQRTEQGDSAMYLCASSRLGANTEAFFGQGTRLTVV.

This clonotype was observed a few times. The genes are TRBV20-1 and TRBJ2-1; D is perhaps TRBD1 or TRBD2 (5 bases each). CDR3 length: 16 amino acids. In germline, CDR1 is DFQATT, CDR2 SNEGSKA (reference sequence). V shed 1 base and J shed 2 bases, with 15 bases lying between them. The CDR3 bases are TGCAGTGCTAGAGCCCCCCGCAGGGAGACCTACAATGAGCAGTTCTTC. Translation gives CSARAPRRETYNEQFF.

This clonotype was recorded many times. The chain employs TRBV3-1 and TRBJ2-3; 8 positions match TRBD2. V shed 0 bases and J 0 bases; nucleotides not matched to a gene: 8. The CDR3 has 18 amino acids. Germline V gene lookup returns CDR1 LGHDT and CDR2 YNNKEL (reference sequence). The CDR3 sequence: CASSQDPAGVTSTDTQYF. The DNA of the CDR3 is TGTGCCAGCAGCCAAGATCCAGCGGGAGTAACCAGCACAGATACGCAGTATTTT.

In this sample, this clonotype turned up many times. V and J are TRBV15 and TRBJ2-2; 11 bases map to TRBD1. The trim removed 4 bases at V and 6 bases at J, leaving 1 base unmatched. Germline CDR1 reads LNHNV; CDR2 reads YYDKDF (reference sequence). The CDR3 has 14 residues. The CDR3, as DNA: TGTGCCACCAGCAAGGGACAGGGGGCCGGGGAGCTGTTTTTT. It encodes CATSKGQGAGELFF.

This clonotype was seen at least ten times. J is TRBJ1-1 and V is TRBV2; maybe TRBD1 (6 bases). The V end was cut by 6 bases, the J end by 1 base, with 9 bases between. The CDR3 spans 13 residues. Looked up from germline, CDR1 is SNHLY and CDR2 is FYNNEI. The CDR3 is CASRKDRNTEAFF. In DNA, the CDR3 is TGTGCCAGCAGGAAGGACAGGAACACTGAAGCTTTCTTT.

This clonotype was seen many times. The DNA for the CDR3 is TGTGCCAGCAGCTTACGTGGCACCGGGGAGCTGTTTTTT. This codes for CASSLRGTGELFF. This chain uses TRBV13 with TRBJ2-2; D gene unclear. The germline V and J ends were trimmed by 2 bases and 4 bases, with 5 bases remaining between them. Germline V CDR1 and CDR2: PRHDT, FYEKMQ (reference sequence). The CDR3 sequence is 13 residues long.

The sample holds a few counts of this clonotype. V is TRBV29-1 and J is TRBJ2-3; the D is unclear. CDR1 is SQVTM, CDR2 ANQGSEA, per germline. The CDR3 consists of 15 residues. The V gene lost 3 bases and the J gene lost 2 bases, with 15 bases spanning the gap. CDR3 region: CSVEDWSSITDTQYF. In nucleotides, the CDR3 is TGCAGCGTTGAGGATTGGAGTTCCATCACAGATACGCAGTATTTT.

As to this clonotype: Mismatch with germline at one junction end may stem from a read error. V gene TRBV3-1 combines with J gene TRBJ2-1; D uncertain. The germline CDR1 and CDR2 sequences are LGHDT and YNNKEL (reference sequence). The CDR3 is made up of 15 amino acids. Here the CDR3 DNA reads TGTGCCAGCAGCCAAGAGTCCAGGTCCTTCAATGAGCAGTTCTTC. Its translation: CASSQESRSFNEQFF.

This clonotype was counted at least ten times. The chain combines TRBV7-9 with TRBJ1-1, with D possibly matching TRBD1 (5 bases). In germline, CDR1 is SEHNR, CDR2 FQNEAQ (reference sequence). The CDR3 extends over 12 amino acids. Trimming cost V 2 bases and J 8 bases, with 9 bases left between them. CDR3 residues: CASSLRTIEAFF. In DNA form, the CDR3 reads TGTGCCAGCAGCTTAAGGACAATCGAAGCTTTCTTT.

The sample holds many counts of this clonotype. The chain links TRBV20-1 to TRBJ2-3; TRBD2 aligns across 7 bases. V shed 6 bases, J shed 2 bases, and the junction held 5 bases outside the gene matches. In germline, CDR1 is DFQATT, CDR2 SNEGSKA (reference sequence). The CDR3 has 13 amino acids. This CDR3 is CSARDYITDTQYF. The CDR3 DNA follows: TGCAGTGCGAGGGACTATATCACAGATACGCAGTATTTT.